Following are 27 T cell receptor beta chains from one sample sequenced in a study of blood T cell repertoires in COVID-19. Produced via immunoSEQ multiplex PCR; TCRdb's table is partial and in-frame only. The sample yields roughly 130,000 clones, about 86% seen once. Specimen: peripheral blood. The receptors originated from a woman aged 45-60 years with acute or convalescent COVID-19.

This clone was seen only a few times. This chain links TRBV7-9 with TRBJ2-7; D gene ambiguous. V lost 5 bases and J 4 bases, leaving 9 bases between the germline ends. This CDR3 region has 12 residues. Germline CDR1 reads SEHNR; CDR2 reads FQNEAQ (reference sequence). CDR3 sequence (DNA): TGTGCCAGCAGCCCTGGCGGATACGAGCAGTACTTC. Amino acid sequence: CASSPGGYEQYF.

The V call is TRBV12-3 or TRBV12-4, the J call TRBJ2-7, with 7 bases aligning to TRBD1. The CDR3 has 12 residues. Losses at the gene ends were 5 bases for V and 2 bases for J; bases not matched to a gene: 0. CDR3 sequence: CASSDRAYEQYF. CDR3 coding DNA: TGTGCCAGCAGTGACAGGGCCTACGAGCAGTACTTC.

The chain carries TRBV19 and TRBJ1-1; TRBD1 might be the D (6 bases). The V end lost 2 bases, the J end lost 4 bases, and 8 bases lay between the germline ends. The CDR3 is 13 amino acids. CDR1 is LNHDA, CDR2 SQIVND, per germline (reference sequence). The CDR3 region has the DNA TGTGCCAGTAGTATATTCAGGGGCACTGAAGCTTTCTTT. Amino acids: CASSIFRGTEAFF.

This clone appeared once. The V call is TRBV10-1, the J call TRBJ2-1; D possibly corresponds to TRBD2 (5 bases). The CDR3 has 16 residues. CDR1 WNHNN and CDR2 SYGVQD come from the germline V gene (reference sequence). V was trimmed by 0 bases and J by 0 bases, leaving 9 bases between them. CDR3: CASSESRGSSYNEQFF. The CDR3 nucleotides are TGCGCCAGCAGTGAGTCGAGAGGGAGCTCCTACAATGAGCAGTTCTTC.

The chain couples TRBV19 to TRBJ1-1; D possibly corresponds to TRBD1 (6 bases). The CDR3 length is 15 residues. Trimming left V 6 bases short and J 0 bases short, with 14 bases between. Germline V gives CDR1 LNHDA, CDR2 SQIVND (reference sequence). The CDR3 coding sequence is TGTGCCAGTAGGCACAGGGAAAACTTGAACACTGAAGCTTTCTTT. This gives the protein CASRHRENLNTEAFF.

This clone appeared once. The V and J genes are TRBV5-4 and TRBJ1-6; 8 positions match TRBD1. CDR1 SGHNT and CDR2 YYREEE come from the germline V gene (reference sequence). After removal of 1 base from V and 7 bases from J, the junction contained 10 bases not matched to a gene. This CDR3 is built from 17 residues. CDR3 residues: CASSLKGPDRENSPLHF. CDR3 DNA sequence: TGTGCCAGCAGCTTGAAGGGACCGGACAGGGAGAATTCACCCCTCCACTTT.

The chain employs TRBV5-8 and TRBJ2-6; unclear D gene. Germline CDR1 SGHTS, CDR2 YDEGEE. V shed 0 bases and J shed 0 bases, with 7 bases lying between them. The CDR3 is 16 amino acids. The CDR3 is CASSLGHSSGANVLTF. CDR3 nucleotides: TGTGCCAGCAGCTTGGGACATTCCTCTGGGGCCAACGTCCTGACTTTC.

The rearrangement uses TRBV6-5 and TRBJ2-1, with 7 nucleotides matching TRBD2. Trimming cost V 4 bases and J 5 bases; bases outside gene matches: 5. The CDR3 is made up of 14 amino acids. Germline V gene data show CDR1 as MNHEY and CDR2 as SVGAGI. The CDR3 sequence: CASSSLGGDNEQFF. The CDR3 bases are TGTGCCAGCAGTTCTCTTGGGGGGGACAATGAGCAGTTCTTC.

The rearrangement uses TRBV12-3 or TRBV12-4 and TRBJ1-5; 7 bases are a match to TRBD1. The ends lost 3 bases at V and 5 bases at J; junction bases unmatched: 1. CDR3 length: 13 residues. As DNA, the CDR3 is TGTGCCAGCAGTTTTCAGGGGGATCAGCCCCAGCATTTT. Translating it yields CASSFQGDQPQHF.

This clone ranks as medium-sized. The chain uses TRBV6-5 and TRBJ1-1; D gene unclear. V was shortened by 4 bases and J by 0 bases, with 9 bases between the two germline ends. The germline V gene has CDR1 MNHEY and CDR2 SVGAGI. The CDR3 has 14 amino acids. The CDR3: CASSFREMNTEAFF. CDR3 nucleotide sequence: TGTGCCAGCAGTTTCCGGGAAATGAACACTGAAGCTTTCTTT.

The rearrangement joins TRBV11-2 to TRBJ2-1, with 8 nucleotides matching TRBD2. V lost 9 bases to trimming and J lost 3 bases; unmatched junction nucleotides: 13. Per the germline V gene, CDR1 is SGHAT and CDR2 is FQNNGV. There are 16 residues in the CDR3. CDR3 region: CASTPGGAGFYNEQFF. For the CDR3, the DNA is TGTGCCAGTACTCCCGGGGGGGCCGGTTTCTACAATGAGCAGTTCTTC.

The chain joins TRBV2 to TRBJ1-1; 9 nucleotides align to TRBD1. The germline CDR1 and CDR2 sequences are SNHLY and FYNNEI. The CDR3 sequence is 13 residues long. With 7 bases clipped from V and 6 bases from J, the junction kept 6 bases outside the gene matches. The CDR3 region is CASNPGQGAEAFF. The CDR3 DNA follows: TGTGCCAGCAACCCGGGACAGGGTGCTGAAGCTTTCTTT. The whole variable domain, filled in from reference TRBV2 and TRBJ1-1, reads EPEVTQTPSHQVTQMGQEVILRCVPISNHLYFYWYRQILGQKVEFLVSFYNNEISEKSEIFDDQFSVERPDGSNFTLKIRSTKLEDSAMYFCASNPGQGAEAFFGQGTRLTVV.

V and J are TRBV11-2 and TRBJ2-3; 9 bases align to TRBD2. There are 16 residues in the CDR3. Trimming at V came to 2 bases and at J to 2 bases, leaving 5 bases not matched to a gene. CDR1 SGHAT and CDR2 FQNNGV come from the germline V gene. DNA for the CDR3: TGTGCCAGCAGCTTAAGACTAGCGGCAAACACAGATACGCAGTATTTT. Its translation is CASSLRLAANTDTQYF.

The V and J genes are TRBV11-2 and TRBJ2-2; no clear D. The CDR3 has 15 amino acids. The germline V and J ends were trimmed by 0 bases and 4 bases, with 9 bases remaining between them. Germline V gene lookup returns CDR1 SGHAT and CDR2 FQNNGV. In nucleotides, the CDR3 is TGTGCCAGCAGCTTAGAGAGTCCAGGCACCGGGGAGCTGTTTTTT. Translated: CASSLESPGTGELFF.

The rearrangement uses TRBV19 and TRBJ1-5; TRBD1 might be the D (5 bases). V lost 5 bases and J lost 0, with 8 bases in between. Germline-derived CDR1 and CDR2 are LNHDA and SQIVND (reference sequence). The CDR3 has 14 amino acids. DNA for the CDR3: TGTGCCAGTAGTCTGGGGGGTAGCAATCAGCCCCAGCATTTT. Translation gives CASSLGGSNQPQHF.

For this clone: The sample has other DNA sequences that encode this CDR3 too. This sequence joins TRBV9 and TRBJ2-2; 8 nucleotides match TRBD1. J was trimmed by 1 base and V by 0 bases; bases with no gene match: 5. CDR1 is SGDLS and CDR2 is YYNGEE in the germline V gene. This CDR3 has 17 residues. The CDR3 sequence: CASSVEVGTGNTGELFF. In DNA form, the CDR3 reads TGTGCCAGCAGCGTAGAGGTGGGGACAGGGAACACCGGGGAGCTGTTTTTT.

The J gene is TRBJ2-3, the V gene TRBV2, with D perhaps matching TRBD1 (5 bases). Trimming took off 3 bases at V and 3 bases at J, with 13 bases between the two ends. Germline CDR1 reads SNHLY; CDR2 reads FYNNEI. This CDR3 is 15 amino acids long. The CDR3 is CASSEGLGKTDTQYF. In DNA, the CDR3 is TGTGCCAGCAGTGAGGGGCTAGGGAAGACAGATACGCAGTATTTT.

J is TRBJ1-6 and V is TRBV13; TRBD1 might be the D (6 bases). CDR1 PRHDT and CDR2 FYEKMQ come from the germline V gene (reference sequence). This CDR3 is built from 16 residues. V was clipped by 2 bases and J by 6 bases, with 14 bases between them. CDR3 loop: CASSLQGSGTNSPLHF. The CDR3, as DNA: TGTGCCAGCAGCTTACAGGGGTCGGGGACTAATTCACCCCTCCACTTT.

V and J are TRBV27 and TRBJ2-1; weak D call: TRBD1 (5 bases). CDR1 MNHEY and CDR2 SMNVEV come from the germline V gene (reference sequence). V gave up 7 bases and J gave up 1 base, with 17 bases separating them. The CDR3 sequence is 16 residues long. CDR3 DNA sequence: TGTGCCAGCATTGGTACAGGTACAACTTCCTACAATGAGCAGTTCTTC. This encodes CASIGTGTTSYNEQFF.

The chain uses TRBV12-3 or TRBV12-4 and TRBJ1-5; perhaps TRBD1 as D (5 bases). Between the trimmed V and J ends, which lost 3 bases and 7 bases, there was a span of 10 bases. The length of the CDR3 is 13 residues. CDR3 coding DNA: TGTGCCAGCAGTTTCAGGGCCGGCCAGCCCCAGCATTTT. Its protein product is CASSFRAGQPQHF.

A single count supports this clone. The chain is built from TRBV27 and TRBJ1-6; the D is unclear. There are 14 residues in the CDR3. V lost 2 bases and J 9 bases, leaving 11 bases between the germline ends. Germline V gene sequence: CDR1 MNHEY, CDR2 SMNVEV (reference sequence). The CDR3 nucleotides read TGTGCCAGCAGTTTAACCGTCGAGCGTTCACCCCTCCACTTT. Its translation is CASSLTVERSPLHF.

This clone occurred a few times. This chain uses TRBV6-5 with TRBJ1-2; 7 nucleotides match TRBD1. The CDR3 has 13 amino acids. In germline, CDR1 is MNHEY, CDR2 SVGAGI. Trimming cost V 6 bases and J 4 bases; bases outside gene matches: 5. The CDR3 reads CASRDGTAYGYTF. CDR3 coding DNA: TGTGCCAGCAGGGATGGGACAGCCTATGGCTACACCTTC.

The chain uses TRBV10-3 and TRBJ1-6, with unresolved D. The ends were cut back, 6 bases at V and 6 bases at J, with 12 bases in the middle. Looked up from germline, CDR1 is ENHRY and CDR2 is SYGVKD. This CDR3 is built from 14 residues. CDR3 DNA: TGTGCCATCAGACTATCCGAGGGTAATTCACCCCTCCACTTT. It yields the protein CAIRLSEGNSPLHF.

The chain combines TRBV28 with TRBJ2-3; tentatively, D is TRBD2 (7 bases). Trimming cost V 2 bases and J 2 bases, with 14 bases left between them. CDR3 length: 16 amino acids. Looked up from germline, CDR1 is MDHEN and CDR2 is SYDVKM. Here the CDR3 DNA reads TGTGCCAGCAGTTTAATGGCGGGGGCTAACACAGATACGCAGTATTTT. Amino acid sequence: CASSLMAGANTDTQYF.

In regard to this clone: In the same sample, other DNA sequences code for this CDR3. The chain has TRBV12-3 or TRBV12-4 and TRBJ1-5; 7 nucleotides align to TRBD1. V trimming: 2 bases; J trimming: 5 bases; junction bases outside the gene matches: 0. The CDR3 sequence is 13 residues long. The DNA for the CDR3 is TGTGCCAGCAGTTTAACAGGGGATCAGCCCCAGCATTTT. This translates into CASSLTGDQPQHF.

This clone was seen only a few times. The chain employs TRBV7-9 and TRBJ2-1; 10 nucleotides line up with TRBD2. In germline, CDR1 is SEHNR, CDR2 FQNEAQ (reference sequence). The ends lost 0 bases at V and 7 bases at J; junction bases unmatched: 3. The length of the CDR3 is 15 residues. The CDR3 DNA is TGTGCCAGCAGCTTAGCTAGCGGGGGGAATAATGAGCAGTTCTTC. It specifies CASSLASGGNNEQFF. Full variable domain (rest looked up from reference TRBV7-9 and TRBJ2-1): DTGVSQNPRHKITKRGQNVTFRCDPISEHNRLYWYRQTLGQGPEFLTYFQNEAQLEKSRLLSDRFSAERPKGSFSTLEIQRTEQGDSAMYLCASSLASGGNNEQFFGPGTRLTVL.

V is TRBV6-5 and J is TRBJ1-6; possible D gene TRBD1, 5 bases. There are 12 residues in the CDR3. V shed 7 bases and J shed 9 bases, with 10 bases lying between them. The V gene's germline CDR1 is MNHEY and CDR2 SVGAGI. The CDR3 DNA reads TGTGCCAGCAAGCAGGGCCCTTCACCCCTCCACTTT. As protein: CASKQGPSPLHF.